This T cell receptor beta chain stems from a study of tumor and adjacent non-tumor tissue in lung cancer. Study-level findings and limits: TCR diversity was significantly greater in tumor than normal lung tissue. Normal lung showed higher cumulative top 100 clone frequency than tumor.

This clonotype was found a few times. The antigen is undetermined. A much more abundant neighbour one base away suggests this may be a read error. V lost 6 bases to trimming and J lost 3 bases; unmatched junction nucleotides: 15. Germline lookup yields CDR1 SQVTM and CDR2 ANQGSEA. This CDR3 spans 17 amino acids. The template was RNA from unsorted bulk tissue. A modified ARM-PCR protocol with three rounds of nested PCR amplified TCRbeta. Using its own MiXCR run on the multiplex PCR reads, TCRdb lists one record per CDR3 protein. The data contain tens of thousands of distinct CDR3 sequences, approximately 63% of them singletons.

Input material: lung tumor tissue. This receptor was obtained from a man aged 50 or older with non-small cell lung cancer. J is TRBJ2-2 and V is TRBV29-1, with 8 positions matching TRBD1. CDR3 DNA sequence: TGCAGCGTACAAGGACAGGGCTTTGCGATTGACACCGGGGAGCTGTTTTTT. Translating it yields CSVQGQGFAIDTGELFF.